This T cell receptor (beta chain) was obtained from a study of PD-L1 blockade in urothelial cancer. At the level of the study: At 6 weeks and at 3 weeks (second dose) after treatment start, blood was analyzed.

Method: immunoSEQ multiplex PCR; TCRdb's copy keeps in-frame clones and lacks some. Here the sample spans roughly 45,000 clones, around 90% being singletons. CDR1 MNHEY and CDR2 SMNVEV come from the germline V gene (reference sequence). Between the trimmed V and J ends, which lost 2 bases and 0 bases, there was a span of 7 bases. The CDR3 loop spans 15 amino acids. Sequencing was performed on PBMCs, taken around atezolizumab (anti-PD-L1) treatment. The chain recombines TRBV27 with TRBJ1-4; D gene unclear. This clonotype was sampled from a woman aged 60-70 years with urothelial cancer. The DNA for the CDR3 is TGTGCCAGCAGTTTAGCGTTCTCAACTAATGAAAAACTGTTTTTT. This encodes CASSLAFSTNEKLFF.